A selection of T cell receptor beta chains follows, all from one sample in a study of cytomegalovirus exposure and HLA in healthy donors. Clones were sequenced by immunoSEQ multiplex PCR, and TCRdb holds only the in-frame ones, with some missing. Among about 140,000 clones, approximately 71% were seen once, and the ten largest hold around 9.3%. Sequenced: PBMCs. The source of these receptors is a man younger than 45 in good health and CMV-seropositive. CDR3s include the opening cysteine and the closing phenylalanine or tryptophan. The D gene is left open where the match is weak. Expanded clones get a size class; other rows say once, few or many, or leave the size out.

j_gene: TRBJ2-1
abundance: -
v_gene: TRBV7-3
d_gene: TRBD2
CDR3aa: CASSSPQREGSYNEQFF
CDR3nt: TGTGCCAGCAGCTCCCCCCAGCGGGAGGGCTCCTACAATGAGCAGTTCTTC

j_gene: TRBJ2-4
abundance: few
v_gene: TRBV10-2
d_gene: -
CDR3aa: CASSGRENAKNIQYF
CDR3nt: TGCGCCAGCAGTGGACGGGAGAACGCCAAAAACATTCAGTACTTC

j_gene: TRBJ2-7
abundance: medium-sized
v_gene: TRBV10-1
d_gene: -
CDR3aa: CASSSEYEQYF
CDR3nt: TGCGCCAGCAGTTCTGAGTACGAGCAGTACTTC

j_gene: TRBJ1-4
abundance: -
v_gene: TRBV5-1
d_gene: -
CDR3aa: CASSRGGRSETNEKLFF
CDR3nt: TGCGCCAGCAGCCGGGGGGGACGGAGTGAGACTAATGAAAAACTGTTTTTT

j_gene: TRBJ1-3
abundance: -
v_gene: TRBV4-1
d_gene: TRBD1
CDR3aa: CASSQLPRTGSSGNTIYF
CDR3nt: TGCGCCAGCAGCCAACTTCCCCGGACAGGCAGCTCTGGAAACACCATATATTTT

j_gene: TRBJ2-3
abundance: -
v_gene: TRBV30
d_gene: -
CDR3aa: CAWGRVAGQTDTQYF
CDR3nt: TGTGCCTGGGGGAGGGTAGCGGGACAGACAGATACGCAGTATTTT

j_gene: TRBJ2-7
abundance: -
v_gene: TRBV2
d_gene: -
CDR3aa: CASSGIGQLSYEQYF
CDR3nt: TGTGCCAGCAGTGGGATTGGACAGCTATCCTACGAGCAGTACTTC

j_gene: TRBJ2-3
abundance: -
v_gene: TRBV4-1
d_gene: TRBD1
CDR3aa: CASSQEAAGGADTQYF
CDR3nt: TGCGCCAGCAGCCAAGAGGCTGCAGGGGGAGCAGATACGCAGTATTTT

j_gene: TRBJ1-4
abundance: -
v_gene: TRBV5-1
d_gene: TRBD1
CDR3aa: CASSTGQGAFGLFF
CDR3nt: TGCGCCAGCAGCACGGGACAGGGGGCGTTCGGACTGTTTTTT

j_gene: TRBJ1-2
abundance: -
v_gene: TRBV27
d_gene: TRBD1
CDR3aa: CASSFRDRVEYGYTF
CDR3nt: TGTGCCAGCAGTTTCCGGGACAGGGTCGAGTATGGCTACACCTTC

j_gene: TRBJ2-7
abundance: few
v_gene: TRBV6-5
d_gene: TRBD1
CDR3aa: CASSGGQGNDEQYF
CDR3nt: TGTGCCAGCAGTGGGGGACAGGGTAACGACGAGCAGTACTTC

j_gene: TRBJ2-1
abundance: few
v_gene: TRBV2
d_gene: TRBD2
CDR3aa: CASSAGVAGVSEQFF
CDR3nt: TGTGCCAGCAGTGCCGGGGTAGCGGGAGTTAGTGAGCAGTTCTTC

j_gene: TRBJ2-7
abundance: -
v_gene: TRBV28
d_gene: -
CDR3aa: CAGSMGHPGNEQYF
CDR3nt: TGTGCCGGCAGCATGGGACACCCAGGCAACGAGCAGTACTTC

j_gene: TRBJ2-3
abundance: few
v_gene: TRBV12-5
d_gene: -
CDR3aa: CASGLVLPDTQYF
CDR3nt: TGTGCTAGTGGTTTGGTACTGCCGGATACGCAGTATTTT

j_gene: TRBJ1-1
abundance: -
v_gene: TRBV5-1
d_gene: -
CDR3aa: CASRPALGTEAFF
CDR3nt: TGCGCCAGCCGCCCCGCGCTCGGCACTGAAGCTTTCTTT

j_gene: TRBJ2-1
abundance: -
v_gene: TRBV4-1
d_gene: TRBD1
CDR3aa: CASSHSDRGLYNEQFF
CDR3nt: TGCGCCAGCAGCCATTCGGACAGGGGCCTATACAATGAGCAGTTCTTC

j_gene: TRBJ1-1
abundance: -
v_gene: TRBV19
d_gene: -
CDR3aa: CASTPSGQGNTEAFF
CDR3nt: TGTGCCAGTACCCCATCGGGCCAGGGGAACACTGAAGCTTTCTTT

j_gene: TRBJ2-1
abundance: -
v_gene: TRBV5-1
d_gene: TRBD2
CDR3aa: CASSPGLAGWDEQFF
CDR3nt: TGCGCCAGCAGCCCGGGACTAGCGGGGTGGGATGAGCAGTTCTTC

j_gene: TRBJ2-7
abundance: -
v_gene: TRBV2
d_gene: TRBD2
CDR3aa: CASSEIAGPKQYF
CDR3nt: TGTGCCAGCAGTGAAATAGCGGGCCCCAAGCAGTACTTC

j_gene: TRBJ2-7
abundance: -
v_gene: TRBV4-1
d_gene: -
CDR3aa: CASSDGSGEQYF
CDR3nt: TGCGCCAGCAGCGACGGGAGTGGCGAGCAGTACTTC

j_gene: TRBJ2-3
abundance: few
v_gene: TRBV27
d_gene: TRBD2
CDR3aa: CASYLSGRGGNTQYF
CDR3nt: TGTGCCAGTTATCTTAGCGGGAGAGGGGGGAATACGCAGTATTTT

j_gene: TRBJ2-7
abundance: -
v_gene: TRBV27
d_gene: TRBD1
CDR3aa: CASSFGDREYEQYF
CDR3nt: TGTGCCAGCAGTTTCGGCGACAGGGAGTACGAGCAGTACTTC

j_gene: TRBJ1-5
abundance: -
v_gene: TRBV7-9
d_gene: TRBD1
CDR3aa: CSSSLSGGLVQASNQPQHF
CDR3nt: TGTTCCAGCAGTCTTTCAGGGGGACTAGTACAAGCTAGCAATCAGCCCCAGCATTTT

j_gene: TRBJ2-5
abundance: -
v_gene: TRBV7-2
d_gene: -
CDR3aa: CASSPSYLGETQYF
CDR3nt: TGTGCCAGCAGCCCCTCGTACCTCGGGGAGACCCAGTACTTC

j_gene: TRBJ1-5
abundance: few
v_gene: TRBV28
d_gene: -
CDR3aa: CASSFSQPQHF
CDR3nt: TGTGCCAGCAGTTTCAGTCAGCCCCAGCATTTT

j_gene: TRBJ2-1
abundance: -
v_gene: TRBV5-1
d_gene: -
CDR3aa: CASSLASGSYNEQFF
CDR3nt: TGCGCCAGCAGCTTGGCCTCGGGCTCCTACAATGAGCAGTTCTTC

j_gene: TRBJ2-1
abundance: -
v_gene: TRBV2
d_gene: -
CDR3aa: CASSFQRDWREQFF
CDR3nt: TGTGCCAGCAGTTTCCAGAGGGACTGGAGGGAGCAGTTCTTC

j_gene: TRBJ2-7
abundance: -
v_gene: TRBV15
d_gene: -
CDR3aa: CATSRGPGGGNEQYF
CDR3nt: TGTGCCACCAGCAGAGGTCCCGGGGGTGGGAACGAGCAGTACTTC

j_gene: TRBJ1-1
abundance: -
v_gene: TRBV11-3
d_gene: TRBD1
CDR3aa: CASRTGDPEAFF
CDR3nt: TGTGCCAGCAGGACAGGGGACCCTGAAGCTTTCTTT